What follows are 22 T cell receptor beta chains derived from one specimen sequenced in a study of T cells in Graves' hyperthyroidism and ophthalmopathy. Using RNA transcripts as the source, TCR beta CDR3 regions were amplified. TCR CDR3 regions were first amplified by RT-PCR with HTBI primers. TCRdb ran MiXCR on the multiplex PCR reads and lists one entry per CDR3 protein. The sample lists 500,000 to 650,000 distinct CDR3 sequences; about a sixth were seen once. The sample consisted of blood. The source is a woman younger than 30 with Graves' ophthalmopathy.

This clonotype was found a few times. This chain joins TRBV28 and TRBJ1-4; 7 nucleotides match TRBD1. The CDR3 is 17 amino acids. Germline CDR1 MDHEN, CDR2 SYDVKM. The V segment lost 4 bases and the J segment 3 bases; nucleotides outside the gene matches: 11. As DNA, the CDR3 is TGTGCCAGCAGTTCCCGGCAGGGGGTACTTCCTAATGAAAAACTGTTTTTT. Residues: CASSSRQGVLPNEKLFF.

This clonotype was observed at least ten times. The J gene is TRBJ2-7, the V gene TRBV20-1; D may be TRBD1 (6 bases). CDR1 is DFQATT and CDR2 is SNEGSKA in the germline V gene (reference sequence). The CDR3 extends over 15 amino acids. V was trimmed by 0 bases and J by 1 base, leaving 13 bases between them. The CDR3 sequence: CSARDTWGLSYEQYF. The CDR3 nucleotides are TGCAGTGCTAGAGATACCTGGGGGCTTTCCTACGAGCAGTACTTC.

This clonotype was counted ten times or more. The rearrangement links TRBV27 to TRBJ1-1; D is uncertain. The CDR3 has 17 residues. CDR1 MNHEY and CDR2 SMNVEV come from the germline V gene (reference sequence). V was pared by 0 bases and J by 1 base, with 15 bases between. CDR3 region: CASSLSMVAQPNTEAFF. The CDR3 DNA sequence: TGTGCCAGCAGTTTATCGATGGTGGCACAACCGAACACTGAAGCTTTCTTT.

This clonotype appeared a few times. The chain carries TRBV2 and TRBJ1-5; no definite D call. The length of the CDR3 is 14 residues. Germline V gene lookup returns CDR1 SNHLY and CDR2 FYNNEI. Trimming took off 6 bases at V and 0 bases at J, with 9 bases between the two ends. The CDR3: CASRAPDSNQPQHF. CDR3 nucleotide sequence: TGTGCCAGCAGGGCACCGGATAGCAATCAGCCCCAGCATTTT.

The chain has TRBV12-3 or TRBV12-4 and TRBJ2-1, with 11 bases lining up with TRBD1. Trimming removed 6 bases from V and 5 bases from J; junction bases left unmatched: 6. The CDR3 is 15 residues long. CDR3 bases: TGTGCCAGCAGACGCGGACAGGGGGCCCACAATGAGCAGTTCTTC. Its translation is CASRRGQGAHNEQFF.

V usage is TRBV11-2 and J usage is TRBJ2-2, with 9 bases that match TRBD2. Germline assignment: CDR1 SGHAT and CDR2 FQNNGV. V shed 0 bases, J shed 5 bases, and the junction held 7 bases outside the gene matches. There are 17 residues in the CDR3. CDR3 in DNA: TGTGCCAGCAGCTTAGAACCCGGGACTAGCAGTACCGGGGAGCTGTTTTTT. It encodes CASSLEPGTSSTGELFF.

This clonotype appeared a few times. The genes are TRBV7-2 and TRBJ2-2, with TRBD2 as a possible D gene (6 bases). CDR1 and CDR2 (germline): SGHTA, FQGNSA. The CDR3 covers 17 residues. V lost 0 bases, J lost 1 base, and 12 bases lay in between. This CDR3 is CASSLASSEVNTGELFF. The CDR3 region has the DNA TGTGCCAGCAGCTTAGCCTCTAGCGAGGTGAACACCGGGGAGCTGTTTTTT.

This clonotype came up many times. V is TRBV9 and J is TRBJ2-7; D is undetermined. The CDR3 extends over 13 amino acids. V was trimmed by 0 bases and J by 4 bases, leaving 8 bases between them. The germline V gene has CDR1 SGDLS and CDR2 YYNGEE. Here the CDR3 DNA reads TGTGCCAGCAGCGTAGCTTTCGGGTACGAGCAGTACTTC. It is translated as CASSVAFGYEQYF. Variable domain in full (rest from reference TRBV9 and TRBJ2-7): DSGVTQTPKHLITATGQRVTLRCSPRSGDLSVYWYQQSLDQGLQFLIQYYNGEERAKGNILERFSAQQFPDLHSELNLSSLELGDSALYFCASSVAFGYEQYFGPGTRLTVT.

The rearrangement uses TRBV27 and TRBJ2-7; 10 bases are shared with TRBD2. Trimming cost V 6 bases and J 4 bases; bases outside gene matches: 9. The germline V gene encodes CDR1 MNHEY and CDR2 SMNVEV (reference sequence). The CDR3 extends over 15 amino acids. CDR3 residues: CASRQLAGGRYEQYF. Here the CDR3 DNA reads TGTGCCAGCAGACAATTAGCGGGGGGAAGATACGAGCAGTACTTC.

A word on this clonotype: Since a much larger clone is just one base distant, this may be a read error. V gene TRBV6-2 or TRBV6-3 combines with J gene TRBJ2-7; no clear D gene. CDR3 length: 12 amino acids. Germline CDR1 MNHEY, CDR2 SVGEGT. V was cut by 4 bases and J by 4 bases, with 8 bases left in between. DNA for the CDR3: TGTGCCAGCAGTTGCACCGGGTACGAGCAGTACTTC. It is translated as CASSCTGYEQYF.

V is TRBV6-1 and J is TRBJ1-2; D is unclear. The germline V gene encodes CDR1 MNHNS and CDR2 SASEGT. Trimming removed 2 bases from V and 2 bases from J, with 9 bases in between. The CDR3 spans 14 residues. The CDR3 bases are TGTGCCAGCAGTGAACCGTGGGAGAACTATGGCTACACCTTC. Translating gives CASSEPWENYGYTF.

This chain uses TRBV6-2 or TRBV6-3 with TRBJ2-2; 11 bases map to TRBD2. J lost 3 bases, V lost 6 bases, and 6 bases had no gene match. Germline CDR1 reads MNHEY; CDR2 reads SVGEGT. CDR3 length: 16 amino acids. CDR3 nucleotides: TGTGCCAGCAGCCGTACTAGCGGGAGCTACACCGGGGAGCTGTTTTTT. This gives the protein CASSRTSGSYTGELFF.

This chain connects TRBV7-9 to TRBJ1-2, with 9 bases matching TRBD1. The CDR3 has 14 residues. The germline V gene encodes CDR1 SEHNR and CDR2 FQNEAQ (reference sequence). J gave up 6 bases and V 5 bases, and 7 bases lay outside the gene matches. The CDR3 DNA reads TGTGCCAGCAGCCCTACAGGGGGCGGGCATGGCTACACCTTC. Translating it yields CASSPTGGGHGYTF. Based on the CDR3 plus reference TRBV7-9 and TRBJ1-2, the full variable domain is DTGVSQNPRHKITKRGQNVTFRCDPISEHNRLYWYRQTLGQGPEFLTYFQNEAQLEKSRLLSDRFSAERPKGSFSTLEIQRTEQGDSAMYLCASSPTGGGHGYTFGSGTRLTVV.

This clonotype turned up a few times. The chain carries TRBV19 and TRBJ1-2; a weak D match, TRBD1 (5 bases). Germline V gene lookup returns CDR1 LNHDA and CDR2 SQIVND (reference sequence). Trimming removed 7 bases from V and 5 bases from J, with 26 bases in between. The CDR3 totals 17 residues. The CDR3 protein is CASMAGATLTGLYGYTF. DNA for the CDR3: TGTGCCAGTATGGCCGGGGCCACACTGACCGGCCTGTATGGCTACACCTTC.

Many counts were recorded for this clonotype. This chain joins TRBV6-1 and TRBJ2-7; no clear D gene. Germline V gene data show CDR1 as MNHNS and CDR2 as SASEGT. V lost 3 bases to trimming and J lost 4 bases, with 13 bases between them. The CDR3 consists of 14 residues. CDR3: CASSDTRTYYEQYF. CDR3 bases: TGTGCCAGCAGTGATACCAGGACCTATTACGAGCAGTACTTC.

CDR3 region: CSAPGQGGTGELFF. CDR3 bases: TGCAGTGCTCCGGGACAGGGAGGCACCGGGGAGCTGTTTTTT. The chain employs TRBV20-1 and TRBJ2-2, with TRBD1 matching over 9 bases. The CDR3 runs to 14 residues. V lost 5 bases to trimming and J lost 4 bases; unmatched junction nucleotides: 5. From germline, CDR1 is DFQATT and CDR2 SNEGSKA (reference sequence).

This clonotype has only a few counts. CDR3 DNA: TGTGCCAGCAGCCGGGCAGGCGGATGGTCACCCCTCCACTTT. This codes for CASSRAGGWSPLHF. The V call is TRBV14, the J call TRBJ1-6; D is unclear. CDR1 SGHDN and CDR2 FVKESK come from the germline V gene. This CDR3 is built from 14 residues. Deletions cut 4 bases from V and 10 bases from J, with 14 bases between.

This clonotype was seen a handful of times. The V call is TRBV5-6, the J call TRBJ2-2, with a possible D match to TRBD1 (5 bases). The CDR3 is 15 amino acids. The germline V gene has CDR1 SGHDT and CDR2 YYEEEE. The V gene lost 4 bases and the J gene lost 1 base, with 11 bases spanning the gap. CDR3 sequence reads: CASSIDSWNTGELFF. As DNA, the CDR3 is TGTGCCAGCAGCATTGACAGTTGGAACACCGGGGAGCTGTTTTTT.

CDR3 nucleotide sequence: TGTGCCAACGGACTAGCGGGAGTTAAAGAGACCCAGTACTTC. It is translated as CANGLAGVKETQYF. The chain has TRBV2 and TRBJ2-5; TRBD2 aligns across 13 bases. CDR1 is SNHLY, CDR2 FYNNEI, per germline. The CDR3 is made up of 14 amino acids. V lost 10 bases to trimming and J lost 3 bases; unmatched junction nucleotides: 5.

This rearrangement joins TRBV7-9 to TRBJ1-1; D is possibly TRBD1 (5 bases). Germline V CDR1 and CDR2: SEHNR, FQNEAQ (reference sequence). The CDR3 has 14 residues. With 5 bases removed from V and 0 bases from J, the gap between germline ends came to 10 bases. CDR3 region: CASSARDLNTEAFF. The CDR3 DNA sequence: TGTGCCAGCAGCGCACGGGACCTGAACACTGAAGCTTTCTTT.

The chain joins TRBV9 to TRBJ2-2; D is uncertain. V shed 0 bases and J shed 0 bases, with 9 bases lying between them. Germline V gene data show CDR1 as SGDLS and CDR2 as YYNGEE. This CDR3 has 16 residues. CDR3: CASSVDMGANTGELFF. The CDR3 nucleotides are TGTGCCAGCAGCGTAGACATGGGTGCGAACACCGGGGAGCTGTTTTTT.

At least ten counts were recorded for this clonotype. This sequence joins TRBV2 and TRBJ2-4, with D perhaps TRBD1 or TRBD2 (6 bases each). The CDR3 totals 15 residues. Germline lookup yields CDR1 SNHLY and CDR2 FYNNEI. The V end lost 7 bases, the J end lost 1 base, and 14 bases lay between the germline ends. This CDR3 reads CASTAWGAAKNIQYF. CDR3 coding DNA: TGTGCCAGCACTGCGTGGGGGGCGGCCAAAAACATTCAGTACTTC. The full variable domain, in which reference TRBV2 and TRBJ2-4 provide the parts outside the CDR3, is EPEVTQTPSHQVTQMGQEVILRCVPISNHLYFYWYRQILGQKVEFLVSFYNNEISEKSEIFDDQFSVERPDGSNFTLKIRSTKLEDSAMYFCASTAWGAAKNIQYFGAGTRLSVL.